One and the same sample provided the 20 T cell receptor beta chains below, sequenced in a study of beta chain features in type 1 diabetes. Expressed TCRB transcripts got sequenced, as all isolated RNA was reverse transcribed. The repertoire was sequenced with immunoSEQ multiplex PCR; TCRdb's copy has only in-frame clones and lacks some. The sample records 900,000 or so clones, around a sixth being singletons. Material for sequencing was naive CD4+ T cells from blood. The receptors here all came from a woman aged 18-35 years in good health.

The chain is built from TRBV5-6 and TRBJ2-1, with D perhaps matching TRBD1 (6 bases). The CDR3 runs to 16 residues. V lost 0 bases to trimming and J lost 2 bases, with 12 bases between them. Germline V gene sequence: CDR1 SGHDT, CDR2 YYEEEE. The CDR3 protein is CASSLEVTGPYNEQFF. In DNA form, the CDR3 reads TGTGCCAGCAGCTTGGAGGTGACAGGCCCCTACAATGAGCAGTTCTTC.

The CDR3 bases are TGTGCCAGCAGCTTACACAGGGGGCGAGGGTCAGCTTTCTTT. Its protein product is CASSLHRGRGSAFF. The rearrangement links TRBV28 to TRBJ1-1; 9 nucleotides match TRBD1. Unmatched junction bases numbered 12, after V lost 6 bases and J lost 10 bases. The CDR3 sequence is 14 residues long. Germline CDR1 and CDR2: MDHEN and SYDVKM.

The chain recombines TRBV15 with TRBJ1-5, with D possibly matching TRBD1 (6 bases). Germline CDR1 LNHNV, CDR2 YYDKDF (reference sequence). V gave up 4 bases and J gave up 4 bases, with 11 bases separating them. The CDR3 is 14 residues long. The CDR3 DNA follows: TGTGCCACCAGCAACAGGGAAGGGAATCAGCCCCAGCATTTT. Amino acid sequence: CATSNREGNQPQHF.

The CDR3 region has the DNA TGCGCCAGCAGCTTGGAAGGGTATACCTACAATGAGCAGTTCTTC. Its protein is CASSLEGYTYNEQFF. The chain employs TRBV5-1 and TRBJ2-1; D unresolved. V was clipped by 0 bases and J by 2 bases, with 9 bases between them. The CDR3 spans 15 residues. Germline CDR1 SGHRS, CDR2 YFSETQ.

The chain recombines TRBV6-5 with TRBJ1-5, with D possibly being TRBD1 (6 bases). Germline V gene lookup returns CDR1 MNHEY and CDR2 SVGAGI. Deletions cut 2 bases from V and 6 bases from J, with 11 bases between. The CDR3 covers 14 residues. The CDR3 reads CASSYTQGTQPQHF. CDR3 sequence (DNA): TGTGCCAGCAGTTACACTCAGGGGACTCAGCCCCAGCATTTT.

J is TRBJ1-1 and V is TRBV4-2, with D possibly matching TRBD1 (5 bases). Trimming cost V 0 bases and J 1 base, with 9 bases left between them. This CDR3 is built from 15 residues. Germline V gene data show CDR1 as LGHNA and CDR2 as YNFKEQ. This CDR3 is CASSQEGTGNTEAFF. CDR3 sequence (DNA): TGTGCCAGCAGCCAAGAGGGGACGGGGAACACTGAAGCTTTCTTT.

This clone was observed a handful of times. CDR3 sequence (DNA): TGTGCCACCGGGCTAGGACTCCACTACACCGGGGAGCTGTTTTTT. Protein: CATGLGLHYTGELFF. The gene calls are TRBV19 and TRBJ2-2; TRBD2 is a possible D gene (5 bases). V was trimmed by 10 bases and J by 3 bases, leaving 18 bases between them. There are 15 residues in the CDR3. Germline V gene sequence: CDR1 LNHDA, CDR2 SQIVND (reference sequence).

The V call is TRBV7-9, the J call TRBJ2-5; 11 nucleotides line up with TRBD2. The end of the DNA fits TRBJ2-7 better, so the J call may be wrong. Looked up from germline, CDR1 is SEHNR and CDR2 is FQNEAQ (reference sequence). The CDR3 consists of 15 residues. CDR3 sequence (DNA): TGTGCCAGCAGCTTACTAGCGGGAGGCTCCTACGAGCAGTACTTC. Translated: CASSLLAGGSYEQYF.

The gene calls are TRBV18 and TRBJ1-5, with D perhaps matching TRBD1 (5 bases). CDR3 length equals 18 residues. Germline V lookup: CDR1 KGHSH, CDR2 LQKENI. Deletions cut 0 bases from V and 1 base from J, with 16 bases between. The CDR3 spells CASSPPEGGGPSNQPQHF. The CDR3 DNA is TGTGCCAGCTCACCACCCGAAGGCGGGGGACCAAGCAATCAGCCCCAGCATTTT.

V usage is TRBV5-4 and J usage is TRBJ2-7; unclear D gene. The CDR3 runs 15 residues. Germline V lookup: CDR1 SGHNT, CDR2 YYREEE (reference sequence). Trimming took off 0 bases at V and 1 base at J, with 11 bases between the two ends. CDR3 region: CASSLALGRSYEQYF. The CDR3 DNA sequence: TGTGCCAGCAGCTTGGCCCTCGGCAGATCCTACGAGCAGTACTTC.

This clone has a handful of counts. The chain couples TRBV9 to TRBJ1-4, with D perhaps TRBD1 (6 bases). The CDR3 consists of 16 residues. CDR1 is SGDLS, CDR2 YYNGEE, per germline. V was cut by 1 base and J by 8 bases, with 18 bases left in between. CDR3 protein: CASSVHSGGGLEKLFF. The DNA for the CDR3 is TGTGCCAGCAGCGTACACTCAGGAGGGGGGTTGGAAAAACTGTTTTTT.

The chain combines TRBV29-1 with TRBJ2-2; TRBD1 or TRBD2 may be the D gene (5 bases each). Deletions cut 2 bases from V and 2 bases from J, with 9 bases between. This CDR3 spans 14 amino acids. Germline V CDR1 and CDR2: SQVTM, ANQGSEA. CDR3 in amino acids: CSVEPGRNTGELFF. In DNA, the CDR3 is TGCAGCGTTGAACCGGGACGAAACACCGGGGAGCTGTTTTTT.

The sample holds a few counts of this clone. In DNA, the CDR3 is TGCAGTGCTAGTCAACTATATGGCTACACCTTC. It codes for CSASQLYGYTF. J is TRBJ1-2 and V is TRBV20-1; D ambiguous. V lost 3 bases, J lost 5 bases, and 7 bases lay in between. The length of the CDR3 is 11 residues. From germline, CDR1 is DFQATT and CDR2 SNEGSKA (reference sequence).

This chain links TRBV28 with TRBJ1-1, with D hard to call. This CDR3 is built from 14 residues. Germline CDR1 MDHEN, CDR2 SYDVKM. Trimming took off 6 bases at V and 1 base at J, with 12 bases between the two ends. The CDR3: CASRIIRKNTEAFF. The CDR3 DNA follows: TGTGCCAGCAGGATCATCAGGAAGAACACTGAAGCTTTCTTT.

The chain employs TRBV7-9 and TRBJ1-3; D remains unclear. Germline V gene data show CDR1 as SEHNR and CDR2 as FQNEAQ (reference sequence). The CDR3 contains 16 residues. The V end was cut by 5 bases, the J end by 4 bases, with 18 bases between. CDR3 loop: CASSPLFPLTGNTIYF. The CDR3 DNA sequence: TGTGCCAGCAGCCCCCTTTTTCCTTTAACAGGAAACACCATATATTTT.

The chain carries TRBV6-1 and TRBJ1-4, with D possibly matching TRBD1 (5 bases). The germline V gene has CDR1 MNHNS and CDR2 SASEGT. The length of the CDR3 is 15 residues. Trimming left V 8 bases short and J 2 bases short, with 15 bases between. The DNA of the CDR3 is TGTGCCAGCTCAGAGCCGGGACGGACTAATGAAAAACTGTTTTTT. This sequence encodes CASSEPGRTNEKLFF.

This clone was picked up a small number of times. J is TRBJ1-4 and V is TRBV28; no clear D gene. V was clipped by 6 bases and J by 5 bases, with 7 bases between them. Germline CDR1 reads MDHEN; CDR2 reads SYDVKM. The CDR3 totals 12 residues. CDR3 loop: CASRTVNEKLFF. CDR3 in DNA: TGTGCCAGCAGAACCGTCAATGAAAAACTGTTTTTT.

The rearrangement uses TRBV28 and TRBJ2-7, with TRBD2 as a possible D gene (6 bases). Trimming shortened V by 3 bases and J by 3 bases, and 15 bases separated the two germline ends. This CDR3 has 15 residues. Germline CDR1 and CDR2: MDHEN and SYDVKM. The CDR3 DNA reads TGTGCCAGCAGTTTCCGCGGGGCCGGGGTCTACGAGCAGTACTTC. It specifies CASSFRGAGVYEQYF.

This clone was counted between two and nine times. The gene calls are TRBV4-3 and TRBJ2-7, with D possibly matching TRBD2 (6 bases). V was trimmed by 1 base and J by 5 bases, leaving 18 bases between them. The CDR3 has 16 amino acids. CDR1 LGHNA and CDR2 YSLEER come from the germline V gene. Here the CDR3 reads CASSQGAGRRLDEQYF. In DNA form, the CDR3 reads TGCGCCAGCAGCCAAGGGGCGGGACGGAGGTTGGACGAGCAGTACTTC.

The chain uses TRBV5-8 and TRBJ2-1; TRBD2 matches at 8 bases. Germline V gene data show CDR1 as SGHTS and CDR2 as YDEGEE. CDR3 length: 15 residues. The junction had 9 bases not matched to a gene; V was cut back by 0 bases and J by 10 bases. Written as DNA, the CDR3 is TGTGCCAGCAGCTTGGACAGCGGGGGACTGAGAGAGCAGTTCTTC. Translating it yields CASSLDSGGLREQFF. The full variable domain, in which reference TRBV5-8 and TRBJ2-1 provide the parts outside the CDR3, is EAGVTQSPTHLIKTRGQQATLRCSPISGHTSVYWYQQALGLGLQFLLWYDEGEERNRGNFPPRFSGRQFPNYSSELNVNALELEDSALYLCASSLDSGGLREQFFGPGTRLTVL.